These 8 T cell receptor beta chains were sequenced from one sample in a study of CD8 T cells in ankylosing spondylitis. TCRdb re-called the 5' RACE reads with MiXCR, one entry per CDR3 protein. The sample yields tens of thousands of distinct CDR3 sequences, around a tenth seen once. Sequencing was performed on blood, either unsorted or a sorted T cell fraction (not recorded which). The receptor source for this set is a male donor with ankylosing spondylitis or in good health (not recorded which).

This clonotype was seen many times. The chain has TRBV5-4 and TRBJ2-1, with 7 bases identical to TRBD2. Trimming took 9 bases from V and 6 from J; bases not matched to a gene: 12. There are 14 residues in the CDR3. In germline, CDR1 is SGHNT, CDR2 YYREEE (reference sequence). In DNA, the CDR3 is TGTGCCACCCCACCAGGTTCGGGGGGCAATGAGCAGTTCTTC. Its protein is CATPPGSGGNEQFF.

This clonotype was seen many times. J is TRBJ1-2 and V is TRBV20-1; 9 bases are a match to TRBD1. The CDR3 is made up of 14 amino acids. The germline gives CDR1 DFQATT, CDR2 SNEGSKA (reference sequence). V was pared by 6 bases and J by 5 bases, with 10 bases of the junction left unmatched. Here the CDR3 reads CSADVGGTGYGYTF. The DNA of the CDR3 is TGCAGTGCGGATGTAGGCGGGACAGGGTATGGCTACACCTTC.

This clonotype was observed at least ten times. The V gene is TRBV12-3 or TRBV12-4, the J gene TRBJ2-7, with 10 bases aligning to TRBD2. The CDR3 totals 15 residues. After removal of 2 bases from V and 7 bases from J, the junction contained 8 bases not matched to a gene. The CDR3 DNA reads TGTGCCAGCAGTTTAAGTCTAGCGGGAGTCAGAGAGCAGTACTTC. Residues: CASSLSLAGVREQYF.

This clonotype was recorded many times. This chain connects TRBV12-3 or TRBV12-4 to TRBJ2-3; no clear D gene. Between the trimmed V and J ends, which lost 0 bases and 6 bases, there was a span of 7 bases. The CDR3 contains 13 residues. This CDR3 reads CASSLALGDTQYF. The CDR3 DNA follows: TGTGCCAGCAGTTTAGCGCTGGGGGATACGCAGTATTTT.

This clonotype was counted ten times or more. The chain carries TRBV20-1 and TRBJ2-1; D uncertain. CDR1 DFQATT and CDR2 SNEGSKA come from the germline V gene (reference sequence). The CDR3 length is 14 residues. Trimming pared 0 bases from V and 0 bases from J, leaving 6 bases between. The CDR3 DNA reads TGCAGTGCTAGAGATGGCTTCTCCTACAATGAGCAGTTCTTC. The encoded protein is CSARDGFSYNEQFF.

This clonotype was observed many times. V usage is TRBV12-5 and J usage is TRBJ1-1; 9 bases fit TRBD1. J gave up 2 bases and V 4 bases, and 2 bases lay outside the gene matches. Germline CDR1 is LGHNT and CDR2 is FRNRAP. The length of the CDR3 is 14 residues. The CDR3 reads CASGSGQGNTEAFF. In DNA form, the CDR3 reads TGTGCTAGTGGTTCGGGACAGGGTAACACTGAAGCTTTCTTT.

The CDR3 loop is CASSPPTGSYEQYF. The CDR3 DNA reads TGTGCCAGCAGTCCCCCGACAGGTTCCTACGAGCAGTACTTC. The V call is TRBV6-1, the J call TRBJ2-7; D possibly corresponds to TRBD1 (6 bases). The CDR3 runs to 14 residues. Trimming cost V 5 bases and J 1 base, with 12 bases left between them. In germline, CDR1 is MNHNS, CDR2 SASEGT.

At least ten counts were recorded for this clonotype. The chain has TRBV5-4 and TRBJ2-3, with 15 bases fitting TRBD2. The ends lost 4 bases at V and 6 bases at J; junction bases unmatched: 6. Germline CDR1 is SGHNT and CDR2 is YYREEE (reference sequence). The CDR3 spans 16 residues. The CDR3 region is CASSPEGLAGGDTQYF. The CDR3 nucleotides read TGTGCCAGCAGCCCGGAAGGACTAGCGGGAGGGGATACGCAGTATTTT.